This entry describes one T cell receptor beta chain. These data are taken from a study of control samples from healthy donors and cancer patients. Only in-frame clones appear in the TCRdb table, and some are missing; sequencing was by immunoSEQ multiplex PCR. The table includes some 130,000 clones, roughly 92% detected once. Trimming took off 3 bases at V and 4 bases at J, with 4 bases between the two ends. This CDR3 comprises 12 residues. Germline-derived CDR1 and CDR2 are LNHNV and YYDKDF (reference sequence). Material: blood. The chain combines TRBV15 with TRBJ1-5; D not certain. This sequence originates from a man aged 25-45 years in good health. CDR3 amino acids: CATSRTNQPQHF. In DNA, the CDR3 is TGTGCCACCAGCAGGACAAATCAGCCCCAGCATTTT.